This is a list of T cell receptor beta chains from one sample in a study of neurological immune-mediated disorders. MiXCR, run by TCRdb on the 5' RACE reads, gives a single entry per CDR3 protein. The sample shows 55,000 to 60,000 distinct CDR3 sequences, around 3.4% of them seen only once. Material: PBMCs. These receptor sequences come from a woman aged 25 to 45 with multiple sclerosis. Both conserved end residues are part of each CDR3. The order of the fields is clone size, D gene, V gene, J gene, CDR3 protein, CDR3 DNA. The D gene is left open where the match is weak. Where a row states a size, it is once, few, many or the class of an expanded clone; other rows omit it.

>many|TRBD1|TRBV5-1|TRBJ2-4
CASSQTGGLAKNIQYF
TGCGCCAGCAGCCAGACAGGGGGATTAGCCAAAAACATTCAGTACTTC
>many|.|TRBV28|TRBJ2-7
CASAFGTLDVTGEQYF
TGTGCCAGCGCCTTCGGGACCCTGGATGTAACAGGGGAGCAGTACTTC
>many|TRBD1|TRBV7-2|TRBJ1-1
CASNPTPLWGAPDRAEAFF
TGTGCCAGCAACCCCACCCCTCTCTGGGGGGCACCCGACAGGGCTGAAGCTTTCTTT
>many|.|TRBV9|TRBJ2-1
CASSVAASSYNEQFF
TGTGCCAGCAGCGTAGCTGCCAGCTCCTACAATGAGCAGTTCTTC
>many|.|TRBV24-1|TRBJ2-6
CATQGAGANVLTF
TGTGCCACCCAGGGAGCAGGGGCCAACGTCCTGACTTTC
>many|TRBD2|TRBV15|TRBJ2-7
CATSRRTSGASYEQYF
TGTGCCACCAGCAGAAGGACTAGCGGAGCCTCCTACGAGCAGTACTTC
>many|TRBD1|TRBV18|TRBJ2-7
CASSQGADEQYF
TGTGCCAGCTCACAGGGGGCCGACGAGCAGTACTTC
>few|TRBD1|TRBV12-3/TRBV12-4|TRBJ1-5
CASSLGQGQGTEQPQNF
TGTGCCAGCAGTTTAGGGCAGGGACAGGGGACGGAGCAGCCCCAGAATTTT
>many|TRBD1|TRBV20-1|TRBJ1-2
CSARDSLGQRNFNYGYTF
TGCAGTGCTAGAGATTCCCTGGGACAGCGAAATTTTAACTATGGCTACACCTTC
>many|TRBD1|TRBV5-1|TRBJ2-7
CASSIGQVAYEQYF
TGCGCCAGCAGCATAGGACAGGTCGCCTACGAGCAGTACTTC
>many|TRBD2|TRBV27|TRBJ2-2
CASSTLAGGHTGELFF
TGTGCCAGCAGTACTCTAGCGGGGGGCCACACCGGGGAGCTGTTTTTT
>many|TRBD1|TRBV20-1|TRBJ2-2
CSARDGRTGGSGELFF
TGCAGTGCTAGAGATGGAAGGACAGGGGGCTCCGGGGAGCTGTTTTTT
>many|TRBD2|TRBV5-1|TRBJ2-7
CASSLESGGSREQYF
TGCGCCAGCAGCTTGGAAAGCGGGGGGTCTAGGGAGCAGTACTTC
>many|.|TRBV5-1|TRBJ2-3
CASRRLAVSTDTQYF
TGCGCCAGCCGGAGGTTGGCGGTCAGCACAGATACGCAGTATTTT
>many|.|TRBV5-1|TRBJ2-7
CASRGVLSSYEQYF
TGCGCCAGTCGAGGGGTCCTGAGCTCCTACGAGCAGTACTTC
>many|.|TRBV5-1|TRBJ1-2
CASSLARASGTDGYTF
TGCGCCAGCAGCTTAGCCCGAGCTTCAGGGACGGATGGCTACACCTTC
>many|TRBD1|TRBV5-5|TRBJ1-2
CASSDWTGPYGYTF
TGTGCCAGCAGCGACTGGACAGGGCCCTACGGCTACACCTTC
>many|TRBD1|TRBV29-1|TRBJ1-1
CSVARDRVTEAFF
TGCAGCGTTGCTCGGGACAGGGTCACTGAAGCTTTCTTT
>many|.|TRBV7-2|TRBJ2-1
CASVERWSSYNEQFF
TGTGCCAGCGTCGAAAGGTGGAGCTCCTACAATGAGCAGTTCTTC
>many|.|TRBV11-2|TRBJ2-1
CASRSGPSSYNEQFF
TGTGCCAGCAGGTCGGGTCCGAGCTCCTACAATGAGCAGTTCTTC
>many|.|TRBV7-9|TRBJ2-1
CASSPPASQTHNEQFF
TGTGCCAGCAGCCCCCCAGCCAGTCAGACGCACAATGAGCAGTTCTTC
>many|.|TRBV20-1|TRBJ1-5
CSARPTGYRQPQHF
TGCAGTGCTAGACCAACAGGGTATAGGCAGCCCCAGCATTTT
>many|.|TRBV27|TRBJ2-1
CASSHPPSSYNEQFF
TGTGCCAGCAGTCATCCACCCAGCTCCTACAATGAGCAGTTCTTC
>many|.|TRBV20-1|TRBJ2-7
CSAYTGSEQYF
TGCAGTGCTTACACAGGGAGCGAGCAGTACTTC
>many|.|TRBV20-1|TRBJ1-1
CSARAVTEAFF
TGCAGTGCTAGGGCAGTAACTGAAGCTTTCTTT
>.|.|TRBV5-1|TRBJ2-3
CASSWEPAGTQYF
TGCGCCAGCAGCTGGGAACCAGCAGGGACGCAGTATTTT
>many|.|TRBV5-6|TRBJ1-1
CASSLSGGPKNTEAFF
TGTGCCAGCAGCCTCTCCGGGGGGCCGAAGAACACTGAAGCTTTCTTT
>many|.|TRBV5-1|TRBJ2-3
CASSLGIGTSQDTQYF
TGCGCCAGCAGCTTGGGTATAGGCACTTCACAAGATACGCAGTATTTT
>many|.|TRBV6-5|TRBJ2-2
CASKNSRVANTGELFF
TGTGCCAGCAAAAACAGTCGTGTGGCCAACACCGGGGAGCTGTTTTTT
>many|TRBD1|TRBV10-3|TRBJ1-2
CAISELGTGEAGYTF
TGTGCCATCAGTGAACTTGGGACAGGGGAGGCTGGCTACACCTTC
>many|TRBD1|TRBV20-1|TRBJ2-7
CSARDLGGQGAHEQYF
TGCAGTGCTAGAGATCTGGGAGGACAGGGGGCCCACGAGCAGTACTTC
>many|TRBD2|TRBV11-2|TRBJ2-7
CASSFSGESSYEQYF
TGTGCCAGCAGCTTTAGCGGGGAAAGCTCCTACGAGCAGTACTTC
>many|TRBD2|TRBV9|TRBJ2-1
CASSVRAGALVNEQFF
TGTGCCAGCAGCGTCCGGGCGGGAGCCCTCGTCAATGAGCAGTTCTTC
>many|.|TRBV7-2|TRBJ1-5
CASSLGTLNPQNF
TGTGCCAGCAGCTTAGGGACTTTAAATCCCCAGAATTTT
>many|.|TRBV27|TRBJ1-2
CASSPSAAAQGRGGYTF
TGTGCCAGCAGCCCCTCGGCGGCCGCCCAGGGGCGAGGGGGCTACACCTTC
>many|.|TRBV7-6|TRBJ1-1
CASSLVGQGEAFF
TGTGCCAGCAGCTTAGTCGGGCAGGGAGAAGCTTTCTTT
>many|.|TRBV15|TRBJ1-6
CATSRDHQGGSSPLNF
TGTGCCACCAGCAGAGATCACCAGGGAGGTAGTTCACCCCTCAACTTT
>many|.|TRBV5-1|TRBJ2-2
CASRMGAGPSDTGELFF
TGCGCCAGCAGGATGGGGGCGGGGCCCTCCGACACCGGGGAGCTGTTTTTT
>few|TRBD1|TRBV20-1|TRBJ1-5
CSARVDRDQPQNF
TGCAGTGCTAGAGTGGACAGGGATCAGCCCCAGAATTTT
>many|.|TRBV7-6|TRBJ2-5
CASSAGTLAGETQYF
TGTGCCAGCAGCGCCGGTACCCTTGCCGGAGAGACCCAGTACTTC
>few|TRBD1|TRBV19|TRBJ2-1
CASKGQGVGNEQFF
TGTGCCAGTAAGGGACAGGGGGTAGGGAATGAGCAGTTCTTC
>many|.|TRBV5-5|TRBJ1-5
CASSFTGLGQPQNF
TGTGCCAGCAGCTTTACAGGGCTTGGGCAGCCCCAGAATTTT